This is a list of T cell receptor beta chains from one sample in a study of T cell responses to AZD1222 COVID-19 vaccine. Clones were sequenced by immunoSEQ multiplex PCR, and TCRdb holds only the in-frame ones, with some missing. This sample yields 130,000 or so clones, of which 75% to 95% are seen a single time; roughly 5.4% belongs to the top ten. The material sequenced was peripheral blood, taken on day 0 of AZD1222 vaccination. The receptors were gathered from an adult in good health. Both conserved end residues are part of each CDR3. D genes are given only for firm matches. Size is stated for part of the rows, as once, few or many counts, or as a class when the clone is expanded.

CDR3: CASSPTTPNTEAFF
DNA: TGTGCCAGCAGTCCTACTACACCCAACACTGAAGCTTTCTTT
size: NA
V: TRBV27
J: TRBJ1-1
D: NA

CDR3: CAWRAGSSGANVLTF
DNA: TGTGCCTGGCGGGCAGGGTCCTCTGGGGCCAACGTCCTGACTTTC
size: NA
V: TRBV30
J: TRBJ2-6
D: NA

CDR3: CASTHQAADTQYF
DNA: TGTGCCAGCACCCACCAGGCGGCGGATACGCAGTATTTT
size: once
V: TRBV6-5
J: TRBJ2-3
D: NA

CDR3: CASSQGTDRLDF
DNA: TGTGCCAGCAGCCAAGGAACGGACAGGCTGGATTTC
size: NA
V: TRBV5-6
J: TRBJ1-2
D: TRBD1

CDR3: CASSYGGRRGTDTQYF
DNA: TGTGCCAGCAGTTACGGGGGAAGGAGGGGCACAGATACGCAGTATTTT
size: once
V: TRBV6-5
J: TRBJ2-3
D: NA

CDR3: CASSEWPSRSSYNSPLHF
DNA: TGTGCCAGCAGTGAATGGCCTTCTAGGAGCTCCTATAATTCACCCCTCCACTTT
size: few
V: TRBV6-1
J: TRBJ1-6
D: NA

CDR3: CASSPRLAEASNEQYF
DNA: TGTGCCAGCAGCCCCCGACTAGCGGAGGCTTCTAACGAGCAGTACTTC
size: NA
V: TRBV11-2
J: TRBJ2-7
D: TRBD2

CDR3: CASSLGRTEAFF
DNA: TGTGCCAGCAGCTTGGGGCGGACTGAAGCTTTCTTT
size: NA
V: TRBV5-4
J: TRBJ1-1
D: NA

CDR3: CSARGDNEQFF
DNA: TGCAGTGCTAGGGGAGACAATGAGCAGTTCTTC
size: few
V: TRBV20-1
J: TRBJ2-1
D: NA

CDR3: CASSLLVGGETQYF
DNA: TGTGCCAGCAGTTTGTTAGTGGGCGGAGAGACCCAGTACTTC
size: NA
V: TRBV27
J: TRBJ2-5
D: NA

CDR3: CASSTGIANTEAFF
DNA: TGTGCCAGCTCAACAGGGATTGCGAACACTGAAGCTTTCTTT
size: NA
V: TRBV18
J: TRBJ1-1
D: NA

CDR3: CASSGGPENTEAFF
DNA: TGTGCCAGCTCAGGGGGGCCTGAGAACACTGAAGCTTTCTTT
size: NA
V: TRBV9
J: TRBJ1-1
D: TRBD1

CDR3: CASSQMGTGTHNEQFF
DNA: TGTGCCAGCAGTCAGATGGGGACAGGGACCCACAATGAGCAGTTCTTC
size: NA
V: TRBV13
J: TRBJ2-1
D: TRBD1

CDR3: CASISNTEAFF
DNA: TGTGCCAGCATATCTAACACTGAAGCTTTCTTT
size: NA
V: TRBV5-6
J: TRBJ1-1
D: NA

CDR3: CAWKELWGSNTGELFF
DNA: TGTGCCTGGAAAGAGCTGTGGGGCAGTAACACCGGGGAGCTGTTTTTT
size: NA
V: TRBV30
J: TRBJ2-2
D: NA

CDR3: CASRPTGLNTGELFF
DNA: TGTGCCAGCAGACCAACAGGGTTGAACACCGGGGAGCTGTTTTTT
size: NA
V: TRBV6-5
J: TRBJ2-2
D: NA

CDR3: CASSFLGRRRAFF
DNA: TGTGCCAGCAGCTTTTTGGGCCGCAGGCGAGCTTTCTTT
size: NA
V: TRBV9
J: TRBJ1-1
D: NA

CDR3: CASSQGASEQYF
DNA: TGCGCCAGCAGCCAAGGGGCAAGCGAGCAGTACTTC
size: NA
V: TRBV4-1
J: TRBJ2-7
D: NA

CDR3: CASSVDPPAGTKNIQYF
DNA: TGTGCCAGCAGCGTAGATCCCCCCGCAGGGACCAAAAACATTCAGTACTTC
size: NA
V: TRBV9
J: TRBJ2-4
D: NA

CDR3: CASSQRGAQSYEQYF
DNA: TGTGCCAGCAGCCAGCGGGGGGCTCAGAGCTACGAGCAGTACTTC
size: NA
V: TRBV28
J: TRBJ2-7
D: TRBD2

CDR3: CASSIQGGSPLHF
DNA: TGTGCCAGCAGTATACAGGGAGGTTCACCCCTCCACTTT
size: NA
V: TRBV7-9
J: TRBJ1-6
D: NA

CDR3: CASSQELGGGNQPQHF
DNA: TGTGCCAGCAGCCAAGAATTAGGGGGGGGCAATCAGCCCCAGCATTTT
size: NA
V: TRBV3-1/TRBV3-2
J: TRBJ1-5
D: NA

CDR3: CASQDRGASNQPQHF
DNA: TGTGCCAGCCAGGACAGGGGCGCTAGCAATCAGCCCCAGCATTTT
size: NA
V: TRBV19
J: TRBJ1-5
D: TRBD1

CDR3: CASRNTGMPGYTF
DNA: TGTGCCAGCAGGAACACAGGGATGCCAGGCTACACCTTC
size: NA
V: TRBV6-5
J: TRBJ1-2
D: NA

CDR3: CASSWNARESETQYF
DNA: TGCGCCAGCAGCTGGAACGCCAGGGAATCGGAGACCCAGTACTTC
size: NA
V: TRBV5-1
J: TRBJ2-5
D: NA

CDR3: CASSYSSGRDYGYTF
DNA: TGTGCCAGCAGTTACTCGTCGGGGCGGGACTATGGCTACACCTTC
size: NA
V: TRBV6-5
J: TRBJ1-2
D: NA

CDR3: CASSTPGQGASYTF
DNA: TGTGCCAGCAGTACACCGGGACAGGGGGCTAGCTACACCTTC
size: NA
V: TRBV28
J: TRBJ1-2
D: TRBD1

CDR3: CASSDRVGEKLFF
DNA: TGTGCCTCCTCTGACAGGGTCGGAGAAAAACTGTTTTTT
size: NA
V: TRBV27
J: TRBJ1-4
D: TRBD1

CDR3: CASSGSDRPYEQYF
DNA: TGTGCCAGCAGCGGATCGGACAGACCCTACGAGCAGTACTTC
size: NA
V: TRBV9
J: TRBJ2-7
D: NA